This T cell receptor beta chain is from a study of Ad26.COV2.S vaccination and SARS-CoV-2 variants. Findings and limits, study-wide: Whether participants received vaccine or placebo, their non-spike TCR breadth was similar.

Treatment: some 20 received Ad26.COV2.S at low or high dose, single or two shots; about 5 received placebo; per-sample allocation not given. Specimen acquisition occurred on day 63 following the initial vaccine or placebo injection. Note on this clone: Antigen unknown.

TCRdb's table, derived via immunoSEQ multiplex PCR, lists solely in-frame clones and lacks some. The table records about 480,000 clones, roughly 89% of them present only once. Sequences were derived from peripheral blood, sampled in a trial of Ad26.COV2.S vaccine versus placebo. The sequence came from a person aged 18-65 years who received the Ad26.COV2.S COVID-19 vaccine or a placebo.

CDR3 bases: TGTGCCAGCAGCTTAGGACCGGCGGGGGGATACAATGAGCAGTTCTTC. Its protein product is CASSLGPAGGYNEQFF. The rearrangement joins TRBV13 to TRBJ2-1; 8 nucleotides agree with TRBD2. This CDR3 has 16 amino acids. Germline V lookup: CDR1 PRHDT, CDR2 FYEKMQ (reference sequence). The J segment lost 4 bases and the V segment lost 0 bases, leaving 5 bases of the junction unmatched.